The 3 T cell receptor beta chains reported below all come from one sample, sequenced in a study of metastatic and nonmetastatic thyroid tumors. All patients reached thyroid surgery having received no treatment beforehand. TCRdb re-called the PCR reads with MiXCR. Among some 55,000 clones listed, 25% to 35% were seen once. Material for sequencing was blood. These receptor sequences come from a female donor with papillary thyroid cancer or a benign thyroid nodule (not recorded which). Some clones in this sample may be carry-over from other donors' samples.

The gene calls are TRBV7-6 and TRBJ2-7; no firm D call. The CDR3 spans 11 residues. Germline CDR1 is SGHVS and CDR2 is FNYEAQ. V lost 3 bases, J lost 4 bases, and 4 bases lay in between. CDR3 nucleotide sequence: TGTGCCAGCAGCTTGGATTACGAGCAGTACTTC. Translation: CASSLDYEQYF.

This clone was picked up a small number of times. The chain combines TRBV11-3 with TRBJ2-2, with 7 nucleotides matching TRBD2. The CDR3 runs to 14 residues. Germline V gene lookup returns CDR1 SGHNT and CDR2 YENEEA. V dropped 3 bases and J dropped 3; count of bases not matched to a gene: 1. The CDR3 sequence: CASSFGGDTGELFF. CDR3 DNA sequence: TGTGCCAGCAGCTTTGGGGGGGACACCGGGGAGCTGTTTTTT. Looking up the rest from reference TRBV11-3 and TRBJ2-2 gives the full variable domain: EAGVVQSPRYKIIEKKQPVAFWCNPISGHNTLYWYLQNLGQGPELLIRYENEEAVDDSQLPKDRFSAERLKGVDSTLKIQPAELGDSAVYLCASSFGGDTGELFFGEGSRLTVL.

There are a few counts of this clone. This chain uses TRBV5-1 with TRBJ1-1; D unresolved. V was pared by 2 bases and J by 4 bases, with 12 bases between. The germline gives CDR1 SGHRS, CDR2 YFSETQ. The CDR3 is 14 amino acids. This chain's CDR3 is CASSLISESTEAFF. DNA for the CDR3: TGCGCCAGCAGCTTAATCTCGGAGAGCACTGAAGCTTTCTTT.